This T cell receptor beta chain was observed in a study of blood T cell repertoires in COVID-19 (dated by TCRdb to about 2020). Study-wide context: Samples covering the acute and convalescent phases of COVID-19 were provided by collaborators in the United States, Italy and Spain. The prospective study material was composed of cDNA or gDNA derived from T cells, B-cell-depleted T cells, or PBMCs. The dataset comprised deeply sampled blood TCRbeta repertoires from subjects exposed to, actively infected with, or recovered from COVID-19. The repertoires were made available in a free public database intended to serve as a resource for research on the immune response to SARS-CoV-2. Nearly every sample came with metadata listing a de-identified subject ID, COVID-19 status, age in years and sex. Where available, HLA class I and class II types were obtained from metadata supplied by the sample provider rather than from assay-based typing. Samples came from the ongoing ImmuneRACE study (first 160 participants) plus 1,254 subjects from 6 global collaborators.

The count of this clone is one. Its antigen has not been determined. Per-nucleotide qualities are absent, and no much larger clonotype sits a single base away. Collaborating institutions collected whole blood in K2EDTA tubes following their own protocols. For TCRbeta analysis, collaborators shipped samples as frozen whole blood, isolated PBMCs, or DNA extracted from either of those sample types. The CDR3 has 18 amino acids, counting the end cysteine and phenylalanine. The retained sequence is limited to the CDR3, 54 bases, with the frame set at the first base. The germline V and J ends show losses of 4 bases and 1 base respectively, and no gene match explains 12 bases of the junction. In the germline V gene, CDR1 corresponds to SNHLY and CDR2 to FYNNEI. TCRbeta CDR3 regions were amplified from genomic DNA by means of the immunoSEQ Assay, a bias-controlled multiplex PCR. For the original study's pipeline: The number of nucleated cells in each sample was estimated from the amplification of reference gene primers within the assay. Sequence reads were collapsed and filtered to measure the absolute abundance of every unique TCRbeta CDR3 rearrangement. For each sample, productive Simpson clonality was calculated as the square root of Simpson's diversity index across productive rearrangements. TCRdb provides this immuneACCESS table in a form limited to in-frame rearrangements. Some clones are lacking; in checked studies, under half of them reflect an unresolved V gene, and why the rest are absent is not known. The DNA gave D and trimming, while V, J and clone size come from that table. The sample has about 73,000 clones on record, roughly nine tenths of them singletons. Approximately 8.9% of the sample goes to the ten largest clones.

Paper-wide results and their limitations: The amount of clinical and demographic metadata varied by source and participant and was provided uncurated.

The receptor chain draws on TRBV2 and TRBJ2-3; TRBD1 aligns with 9 central bases. The TCR was taken from a man older than 75 with acute or convalescent COVID-19. The specimen was peripheral blood. Here is the DNA: TGTGCCAGCAGTGGGGGGACAGGGCGGTCCTCTGGCACAGATACGCAGTATTTT. Translation gives CASSGGTGRSSGTDTQYF.